A single sample gave rise to the 18 T cell receptor beta chains below, sequenced in a study of cytomegalovirus exposure and HLA in healthy donors. In the PCR, 60 Vbeta and 13 Jbeta primers were used. Method: immunoSEQ multiplex PCR; TCRdb's copy keeps in-frame clones and lacks some. Its clone listing holds roughly 88,000 clones. The sample was PBMCs. Source of these receptors: a man aged 50-59 years in good health and CMV-seropositive.

V and J are TRBV19 and TRBJ1-2, with D tentatively TRBD1 (5 bases). The CDR3 is 15 residues long. V was pared by 3 bases and J by 8 bases, with 19 bases between. From germline, CDR1 is LNHDA and CDR2 SQIVND (reference sequence). The CDR3: CASSMAGGANLGYTF. The CDR3 DNA is TGTGCCAGTAGTATGGCCGGGGGAGCCAATTTAGGCTACACCTTC.

The chain is built from TRBV19 and TRBJ1-1; TRBD1 matches at 8 bases. The CDR3 is 16 residues long. V trimming: 6 bases; J trimming: 0 bases; junction bases outside the gene matches: 9. Germline CDR1 reads LNHDA; CDR2 reads SQIVND (reference sequence). CDR3 region: CASRRRDRIMNTEAFF. As DNA, the CDR3 is TGTGCCAGTAGACGAAGGGACAGGATCATGAACACTGAAGCTTTCTTT.

The rearrangement uses TRBV18 and TRBJ1-2; 12 bases map to TRBD1. Per the germline V gene, CDR1 is KGHSH and CDR2 is LQKENI. V dropped 3 bases and J dropped 7; count of bases not matched to a gene: 6. This CDR3 is built from 15 residues. CDR3 in DNA: TGTGCCAGCTCACCCCAGGGACAGGGGGCGCCTGGCTACACCTTC. As protein: CASSPQGQGAPGYTF.

The gene calls are TRBV4-2 and TRBJ2-7; 9 nucleotides agree with TRBD1. Germline CDR1 reads LGHNA; CDR2 reads YNFKEQ. This CDR3 comprises 16 residues. V was pared by 0 bases and J by 4 bases, with 7 bases of the junction left unmatched. The CDR3 sequence: CASSQEPGTGTYEQYF. CDR3 DNA: TGTGCCAGCAGCCAAGAGCCCGGGACAGGGACGTACGAGCAGTACTTC.

V and J are TRBV6-1 and TRBJ2-1; 15 positions agree with TRBD2. Per germline, CDR1 MNHNS and CDR2 SASEGT. V dropped 1 base and J dropped 7; count of bases not matched to a gene: 11. The CDR3 covers 19 residues. The CDR3 reads CASSEVGTSGRLIGNEQFF. Here the CDR3 DNA reads TGTGCCAGCAGTGAAGTTGGGACTAGCGGGAGGTTAATAGGGAATGAGCAGTTCTTC.

The chain combines TRBV2 with TRBJ1-1, with TRBD1 identical over 8 bases. CDR3 length: 14 residues. With V trimmed by 6 bases and J by 4 bases, 7 bases remained unmatched. CDR1 is SNHLY, CDR2 FYNNEI, per germline. CDR3 in amino acids: CASSTTGGGTEAFF. CDR3 in DNA: TGTGCCAGCAGCACTACAGGGGGTGGCACTGAAGCTTTCTTT.

The rearrangement joins TRBV27 to TRBJ2-7; TRBD1 is a possible D gene (6 bases). V was clipped by 1 base and J by 4 bases, with 8 bases between them. The CDR3 extends over 13 amino acids. The germline V gene has CDR1 MNHEY and CDR2 SMNVEV (reference sequence). The CDR3 bases are TGTGCCAGCAGTTTATTACAGGGTTACGAGCAGTACTTC. Amino acids: CASSLLQGYEQYF.

V is TRBV4-2 and J is TRBJ2-7; 10 bases map to TRBD1. The CDR3 loop spans 17 amino acids. CDR1 and CDR2 (germline): LGHNA, YNFKEQ. Losses at the gene ends were 2 bases for V and 0 bases for J; bases not matched to a gene: 7. CDR3 DNA: TGTGCCAGCAGCCAAAGGGGAGGGGACAGGGGCTCCTACGAGCAGTACTTC. Amino acid sequence: CASSQRGGDRGSYEQYF.

This sequence joins TRBV14 and TRBJ2-4; 9 bases agree with TRBD1. The CDR3 sequence is 18 residues long. Per germline, CDR1 SGHDN and CDR2 FVKESK. J gave up 4 bases and V 4 bases, and 14 bases lay outside the gene matches. CDR3 in amino acids: CASSPGTGSWLGKNIQYF. DNA for the CDR3: TGTGCCAGCAGCCCCGGGACAGGGAGTTGGTTGGGAAAAAACATTCAGTACTTC.

This sequence joins TRBV18 and TRBJ1-3, with D hard to call. Looked up from germline, CDR1 is KGHSH and CDR2 is LQKENI. V dropped 2 bases and J dropped 0 bases, with 11 bases sitting between them. This CDR3 is built from 16 residues. The DNA for the CDR3 is TGTGCCAGCTCACCATTGCGGAGAAGCTCTGGAAACACCATATATTTT. This codes for CASSPLRRSSGNTIYF.

The chain carries TRBV30 and TRBJ1-1; D perhaps matches TRBD1 (6 bases). Trimming cost V 8 bases and J 5 bases, with 12 bases left between them. Germline V gives CDR1 GTSNPN, CDR2 SVGIG (reference sequence). There are 11 residues in the CDR3. The CDR3 loop is CAGDILTEAFF. CDR3 nucleotides: TGTGCCGGGGACATTCTTACTGAAGCTTTCTTT.

The CDR3 loop reads CASSDRKDGNMNTEAFF. The CDR3 bases are TGTGCCAGCAGCGACCGGAAAGACGGGAATATGAACACTGAAGCTTTCTTT. This chain connects TRBV7-9 to TRBJ1-1; D not resolved. Trimming left V 5 bases short and J 0 bases short, with 19 bases between. Germline CDR1 and CDR2: SEHNR and FQNEAQ (reference sequence). The CDR3 consists of 17 residues.

This chain connects TRBV7-9 to TRBJ2-7; D is possibly TRBD1 (5 bases). Germline V gene lookup returns CDR1 SEHNR and CDR2 FQNEAQ (reference sequence). This CDR3 has 12 residues. V was clipped by 6 bases and J by 9 bases, with 15 bases between them. CDR3 sequence: CASSYQGDGQYV. The CDR3 DNA reads as TGTGCCAGCAGTTACCAGGGTGACGGGCAGTACGTC.

As DNA, the CDR3 is TGTGCCAGCAGCCAAGGGGGCAGGAACACTGAAGCTTTCTTT. It codes for CASSQGGRNTEAFF. This chain links TRBV4-2 with TRBJ1-1, with D perhaps matching TRBD1 (5 bases). Germline V gene data show CDR1 as LGHNA and CDR2 as YNFKEQ. V was shortened by 1 base and J by 1 base, with 7 bases between the two germline ends. The length of the CDR3 is 14 residues.

The V gene is TRBV5-1, the J gene TRBJ2-3; D is uncertain. CDR1 is SGHRS, CDR2 YFSETQ, per germline. Deletions cut 4 bases from V and 0 bases from J, with 12 bases between. The CDR3 sequence is 15 residues long. This CDR3 is CASSILRGSTDTQYF. CDR3 coding DNA: TGCGCCAGCAGCATACTACGTGGTAGCACAGATACGCAGTATTTT.

The chain joins TRBV11-2 to TRBJ2-2, with 8 nucleotides matching TRBD2. The V and J ends lost 4 bases and 6 bases, in that order; junction bases with no gene match: 7. CDR1 SGHAT and CDR2 FQNNGV come from the germline V gene. CDR3 length: 15 residues. The DNA for the CDR3 is TGTGCCAGCAGCTCCGGACTAGCAATGGCCGGGGAGCTGTTTTTT. Encoded protein: CASSSGLAMAGELFF.

V is TRBV10-3 and J is TRBJ2-5, with 8 nucleotides matching TRBD1. Germline V gene lookup returns CDR1 ENHRY and CDR2 SYGVKD. The CDR3 length is 14 residues. The J segment lost 3 bases and the V segment lost 0 bases, leaving 0 bases of the junction unmatched. CDR3 nucleotide sequence: TGTGCCATCAGTGAGTCGGACAGGGAAGAGACCCAGTACTTC. It translates to CAISESDREETQYF.

As to this clone: One end of the junction varies from germline; a read error may be responsible. The V call is TRBV9, the J call TRBJ2-1, with TRBD2 matching 7 bases. This CDR3 is 13 amino acids long. Germline V lookup: CDR1 SGDLS, CDR2 YYNGEE. The CDR3, as DNA: TGTGCCAGCAGCGTAACGGGAGGAGGTGAGCAGCTCTTC. Its translation is CASSVTGGGEQLF.